A selection of T cell receptor beta chains follows, all from one sample in a study of T cell responses to AZD1222 COVID-19 vaccine. The assay was immunoSEQ multiplex PCR, and TCRdb's table has in-frame clones only and misses some. The data show approximately 220,000 clones, more than 85% seen once. The sample consisted of peripheral blood, taken on day 0 of MenACWY control vaccination. The receptors shown here come from an adult in good health. Both conserved end residues are part of each CDR3. Each record gives: V gene, clone size, CDR3 length, J gene, D gene, CDR3 protein, CDR3 DNA. The D gene is left open where the match is weak. A clone size is listed for some rows: how often the clone was seen (once, few, many), or a class if it is expanded.

V gene: TRBV24-1; clone size: NA; CDR3 length: 10; J gene: TRBJ2-7; D gene: NA; CDR3 protein: CATSLSEQYF; CDR3 DNA: TGTGCCACCAGCCTGTCGGAGCAGTACTTC
V gene: TRBV2; clone size: NA; CDR3 length: 15; J gene: TRBJ1-1; D gene: NA; CDR3 protein: CASSHRKLQGSEAFF; CDR3 DNA: TGTGCCAGCAGTCATCGGAAGCTACAGGGCTCTGAAGCTTTCTTT
V gene: TRBV12-3/TRBV12-4; clone size: NA; CDR3 length: 12; J gene: TRBJ1-2; D gene: NA; CDR3 protein: CASSFSRYGYTF; CDR3 DNA: TGTGCCAGCAGTTTTTCCCGGTACGGCTACACCTTC
V gene: TRBV30; clone size: NA; CDR3 length: 17; J gene: TRBJ2-6; D gene: NA; CDR3 protein: CAWSILGSPLGANVLTF; CDR3 DNA: TGTGCCTGGAGTATTCTGGGGAGCCCTCTTGGGGCCAACGTCCTGACTTTC
V gene: TRBV11-2; clone size: NA; CDR3 length: 14; J gene: TRBJ2-7; D gene: TRBD1; CDR3 protein: CASSPNRDSYEQYF; CDR3 DNA: TGTGCCAGCAGCCCCAACCGGGACAGTTACGAGCAGTACTTC
V gene: TRBV21-1; clone size: NA; CDR3 length: 18; J gene: TRBJ1-6; D gene: NA; CDR3 protein: CASSKVGFCWDRDSPLHF; CDR3 DNA: TGTGCCAGCAGCAAGGTGGGATTTTGTTGGGACAGAGATTCACCCCTCCACTTT
V gene: TRBV3-1/TRBV3-2; clone size: once; CDR3 length: 17; J gene: TRBJ2-7; D gene: NA; CDR3 protein: CASSHIFFPRTQAEQYF; CDR3 DNA: TGTGCCAGCAGCCACATTTTTTTCCCAAGGACGCAAGCTGAGCAGTACTTC
V gene: TRBV12-3/TRBV12-4; clone size: NA; CDR3 length: 13; J gene: TRBJ1-4; D gene: NA; CDR3 protein: CASGTGTNEKLFF; CDR3 DNA: TGTGCCAGCGGAACAGGCACTAATGAAAAACTGTTTTTT
V gene: TRBV11-2; clone size: NA; CDR3 length: 15; J gene: TRBJ2-1; D gene: NA; CDR3 protein: CASSLDLGASNEQFF; CDR3 DNA: TGTGCCAGCAGCTTAGATCTAGGTGCCTCCAATGAGCAGTTCTTC
V gene: TRBV7-2; clone size: few; CDR3 length: 14; J gene: TRBJ2-1; D gene: TRBD1; CDR3 protein: CASSLGQALNEQFF; CDR3 DNA: TGTGCCAGCAGCCTTGGACAGGCCCTCAATGAGCAGTTCTTC
V gene: TRBV7-9; clone size: NA; CDR3 length: 15; J gene: TRBJ1-4; D gene: NA; CDR3 protein: CASCPGTGLNEKLFF; CDR3 DNA: TGTGCCAGCTGTCCGGGTACAGGGCTTAATGAAAAACTGTTTTTT
V gene: TRBV6-5; clone size: NA; CDR3 length: 16; J gene: TRBJ2-2; D gene: NA; CDR3 protein: CASSYSAGGNAGELFF; CDR3 DNA: TGTGCCAGCAGTTACAGCGCAGGCGGAAATGCCGGGGAGCTGTTTTTT
V gene: TRBV29-1; clone size: NA; CDR3 length: 13; J gene: TRBJ1-3; D gene: TRBD1; CDR3 protein: CSVWTGNGNTIYF; CDR3 DNA: TGCAGCGTGTGGACAGGGAACGGAAACACCATATATTTT
V gene: TRBV2; clone size: NA; CDR3 length: 15; J gene: TRBJ2-3; D gene: TRBD2; CDR3 protein: CASRRTSGGSDTQYF; CDR3 DNA: TGTGCCAGCAGGAGGACTAGCGGGGGCTCAGATACGCAGTATTTT
V gene: TRBV2; clone size: NA; CDR3 length: 13; J gene: TRBJ1-5; D gene: NA; CDR3 protein: CASSPGQNQPQHF; CDR3 DNA: TGTGCCAGCAGCCCGGGGCAAAATCAGCCCCAGCATTTT
V gene: TRBV7-2; clone size: NA; CDR3 length: 13; J gene: TRBJ2-3; D gene: NA; CDR3 protein: CASSHGTPDTQYF; CDR3 DNA: TGTGCCAGCAGCCATGGGACCCCAGATACGCAGTATTTT
V gene: TRBV19; clone size: NA; CDR3 length: 12; J gene: TRBJ1-1; D gene: NA; CDR3 protein: CASSPGRTEAFF; CDR3 DNA: TGTGCCAGTAGCCCGGGGCGCACTGAAGCTTTCTTT
V gene: TRBV7-7; clone size: NA; CDR3 length: 14; J gene: TRBJ2-5; D gene: NA; CDR3 protein: CASSLGPGPETQYF; CDR3 DNA: TGTGCCAGCAGCTTAGGTCCGGGCCCAGAGACCCAGTACTTC
V gene: TRBV4-2; clone size: once; CDR3 length: 16; J gene: TRBJ1-4; D gene: NA; CDR3 protein: CASSQFPEVYNEKLFF; CDR3 DNA: TGTGCCAGCAGCCAGTTCCCGGAGGTGTATAATGAAAAACTGTTTTTT
V gene: TRBV4-3; clone size: NA; CDR3 length: 16; J gene: TRBJ2-4; D gene: NA; CDR3 protein: CASSQEVGGNKNIQYF; CDR3 DNA: TGCGCCAGCAGCCAAGAAGTCGGAGGAAACAAAAACATTCAGTACTTC
V gene: TRBV5-1; clone size: NA; CDR3 length: 15; J gene: TRBJ1-4; D gene: NA; CDR3 protein: CASSLQGGTNEKLFF; CDR3 DNA: TGCGCCAGCAGCTTACAGGGTGGAACTAATGAAAAACTGTTTTTT
V gene: TRBV9; clone size: NA; CDR3 length: 15; J gene: TRBJ2-6; D gene: NA; CDR3 protein: CASSVKGSGANVLTF; CDR3 DNA: TGTGCCAGCAGCGTAAAGGGATCTGGGGCCAACGTCCTGACTTTC
V gene: TRBV12-3/TRBV12-4; clone size: NA; CDR3 length: 13; J gene: TRBJ1-6; D gene: NA; CDR3 protein: CASGGRGSSPLHF; CDR3 DNA: TGTGCCTCTGGGGGTAGGGGAAGTTCACCCCTCCACTTT
V gene: TRBV28; clone size: NA; CDR3 length: 15; J gene: TRBJ1-2; D gene: TRBD1; CDR3 protein: CASSLLGTGTPGYTF; CDR3 DNA: TGTGCCAGCAGTTTGCTAGGGACAGGTACTCCTGGCTACACCTTC
V gene: TRBV20-1; clone size: NA; CDR3 length: 13; J gene: TRBJ1-3; D gene: NA; CDR3 protein: CSASRSAGNTIYF; CDR3 DNA: TGCAGTGCTAGTAGGTCGGCTGGAAACACCATATATTTT
V gene: TRBV21-1; clone size: NA; CDR3 length: 18; J gene: TRBJ1-1; D gene: NA; CDR3 protein: CASSKFVVYRGLATEAFF; CDR3 DNA: TGTGCCAGCAGCAAATTTGTAGTTTATCGGGGGCTGGCCACTGAAGCTTTCTTT
V gene: TRBV12-3/TRBV12-4; clone size: NA; CDR3 length: 12; J gene: TRBJ1-5; D gene: TRBD1; CDR3 protein: CASRDTGVPQHF; CDR3 DNA: TGTGCCAGCAGGGACACAGGGGTCCCCCAGCATTTT
V gene: TRBV28; clone size: NA; CDR3 length: 13; J gene: TRBJ2-7; D gene: NA; CDR3 protein: CASSSGPIYEQYF; CDR3 DNA: TGTGCCAGCAGTTCGGGACCGATATACGAGCAGTACTTC
V gene: TRBV9; clone size: medium-sized; CDR3 length: 15; J gene: TRBJ2-1; D gene: TRBD2; CDR3 protein: CASSVASGVYNEQFF; CDR3 DNA: TGTGCCAGCAGCGTAGCTAGCGGGGTCTACAATGAGCAGTTCTTC
V gene: TRBV7-2; clone size: NA; CDR3 length: 14; J gene: TRBJ1-2; D gene: NA; CDR3 protein: CASSLEWGNYGYTF; CDR3 DNA: TGTGCCAGCAGCTTAGAGTGGGGAAACTATGGCTACACCTTC
V gene: TRBV24-1; clone size: NA; CDR3 length: 15; J gene: TRBJ2-5; D gene: NA; CDR3 protein: CATSDPAVGQETQYF; CDR3 DNA: TGTGCCACCAGTGACCCGGCGGTGGGCCAAGAGACCCAGTACTTC
V gene: TRBV5-1; clone size: NA; CDR3 length: 16; J gene: TRBJ1-3; D gene: NA; CDR3 protein: CASSLGTFPSGNTIYF; CDR3 DNA: TGCGCCAGCAGCTTGGGGACTTTCCCCTCTGGAAACACCATATATTTT
V gene: TRBV15; clone size: NA; CDR3 length: 14; J gene: TRBJ1-6; D gene: NA; CDR3 protein: CATSRSSHNSPLHF; CDR3 DNA: TGTGCCACCAGCAGGAGCAGCCATAATTCACCCCTCCACTTT
V gene: TRBV5-1; clone size: NA; CDR3 length: 14; J gene: TRBJ1-5; D gene: NA; CDR3 protein: CASSLDNRNQPQHF; CDR3 DNA: TGCGCCAGCAGCTTGGATAACAGGAATCAGCCCCAGCATTTT
V gene: TRBV19; clone size: NA; CDR3 length: 14; J gene: TRBJ1-6; D gene: NA; CDR3 protein: CASSISGIRSPLHF; CDR3 DNA: TGTGCCAGTAGTATATCTGGGATACGTTCACCCCTCCACTTT
V gene: TRBV6-5; clone size: few; CDR3 length: 14; J gene: TRBJ1-2; D gene: NA; CDR3 protein: CASRVSNSNYGYTF; CDR3 DNA: TGTGCCAGCAGGGTCTCAAATTCTAACTATGGCTACACCTTC
V gene: TRBV7-2; clone size: NA; CDR3 length: 14; J gene: TRBJ1-2; D gene: NA; CDR3 protein: CASSLSSTRYGYTF; CDR3 DNA: TGTGCCAGCAGCTTAAGCAGCACCCGGTATGGCTACACCTTC
V gene: TRBV18; clone size: NA; CDR3 length: 13; J gene: TRBJ2-5; D gene: NA; CDR3 protein: CASSIGPQETQYF; CDR3 DNA: TGTGCCAGCTCAATCGGGCCCCAAGAGACCCAGTACTTC
V gene: TRBV5-1; clone size: NA; CDR3 length: 15; J gene: TRBJ1-6; D gene: TRBD1; CDR3 protein: CASSGRQGNNSPLHF; CDR3 DNA: TGCGCCAGCAGCGGACGACAGGGTAATAATTCACCCCTCCACTTT
V gene: TRBV5-5; clone size: NA; CDR3 length: 15; J gene: TRBJ2-1; D gene: TRBD1; CDR3 protein: CASTTEGQGTNEQFF; CDR3 DNA: TGTGCCAGCACAACGGAGGGACAGGGTACCAATGAGCAGTTCTTC
V gene: TRBV7-2; clone size: NA; CDR3 length: 15; J gene: TRBJ1-5; D gene: NA; CDR3 protein: CASSLDRNALQPQHF; CDR3 DNA: TGTGCCAGCAGCTTAGACCGGAACGCGCTTCAGCCCCAGCATTTT
V gene: TRBV5-1; clone size: NA; CDR3 length: 13; J gene: TRBJ1-5; D gene: NA; CDR3 protein: CASSLLGDQPQHF; CDR3 DNA: TGCGCCAGCAGCTTGTTGGGAGACCAGCCCCAGCATTTT
V gene: TRBV5-5; clone size: NA; CDR3 length: 15; J gene: TRBJ2-7; D gene: NA; CDR3 protein: CASSLETGTPYEQYF; CDR3 DNA: TGTGCCAGCAGCTTGGAGACCGGGACCCCCTACGAGCAGTACTTC